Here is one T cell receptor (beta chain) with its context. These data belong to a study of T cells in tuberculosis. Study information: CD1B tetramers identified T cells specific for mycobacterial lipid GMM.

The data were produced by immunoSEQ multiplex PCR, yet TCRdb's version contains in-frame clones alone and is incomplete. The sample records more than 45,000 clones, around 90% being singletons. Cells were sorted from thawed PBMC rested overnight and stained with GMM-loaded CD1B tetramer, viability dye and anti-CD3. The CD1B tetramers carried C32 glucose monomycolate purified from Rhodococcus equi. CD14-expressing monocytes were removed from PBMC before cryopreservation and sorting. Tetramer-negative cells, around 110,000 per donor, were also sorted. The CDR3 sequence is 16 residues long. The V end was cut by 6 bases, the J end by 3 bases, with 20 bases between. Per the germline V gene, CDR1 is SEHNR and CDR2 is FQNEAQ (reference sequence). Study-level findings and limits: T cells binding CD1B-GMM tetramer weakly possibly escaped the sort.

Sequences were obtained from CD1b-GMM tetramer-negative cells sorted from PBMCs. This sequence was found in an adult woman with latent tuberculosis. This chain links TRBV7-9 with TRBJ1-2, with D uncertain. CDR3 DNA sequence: TGTGCCAGCAGTTCCCCCCGGGGAGGGTCTCACTATGGCTACACCTTC. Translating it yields CASSSPRGGSHYGYTF.